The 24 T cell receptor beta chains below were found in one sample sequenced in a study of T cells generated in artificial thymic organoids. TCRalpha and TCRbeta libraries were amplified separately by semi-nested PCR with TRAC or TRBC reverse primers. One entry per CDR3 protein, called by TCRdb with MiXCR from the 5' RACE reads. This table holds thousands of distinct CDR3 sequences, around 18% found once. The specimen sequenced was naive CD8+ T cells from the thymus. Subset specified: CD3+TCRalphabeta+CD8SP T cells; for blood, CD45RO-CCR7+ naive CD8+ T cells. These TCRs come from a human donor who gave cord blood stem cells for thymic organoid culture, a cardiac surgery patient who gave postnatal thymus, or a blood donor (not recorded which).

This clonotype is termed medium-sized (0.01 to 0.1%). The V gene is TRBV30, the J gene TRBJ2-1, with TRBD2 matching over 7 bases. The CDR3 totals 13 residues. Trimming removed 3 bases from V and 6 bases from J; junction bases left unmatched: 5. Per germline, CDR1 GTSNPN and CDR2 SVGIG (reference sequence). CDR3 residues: CAWRAGASNEQFF. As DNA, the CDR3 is TGTGCCTGGAGGGCGGGAGCCTCCAATGAGCAGTTCTTC.

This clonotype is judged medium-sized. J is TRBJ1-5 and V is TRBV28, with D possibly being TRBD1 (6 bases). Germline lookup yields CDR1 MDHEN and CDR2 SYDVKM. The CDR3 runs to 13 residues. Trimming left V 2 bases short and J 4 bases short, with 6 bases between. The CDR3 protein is CASSLTGNQPQHF. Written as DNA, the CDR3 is TGTGCCAGCAGTTTAACAGGGAATCAGCCCCAGCATTTT.

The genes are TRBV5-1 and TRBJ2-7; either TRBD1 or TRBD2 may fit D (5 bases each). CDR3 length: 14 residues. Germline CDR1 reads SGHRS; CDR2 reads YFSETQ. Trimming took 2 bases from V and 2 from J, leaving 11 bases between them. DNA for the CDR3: TGCGCCAGCAGCTTCACCCTGGGGGCCTACGAGCAGTACTTC. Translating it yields CASSFTLGAYEQYF.

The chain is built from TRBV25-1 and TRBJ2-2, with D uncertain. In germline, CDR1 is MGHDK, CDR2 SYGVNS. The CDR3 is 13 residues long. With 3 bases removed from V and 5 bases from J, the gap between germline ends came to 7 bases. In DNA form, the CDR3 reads TGTGCCAGCAGTGACCAAGGGACCGGGGAGCTGTTTTTT. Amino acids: CASSDQGTGELFF.

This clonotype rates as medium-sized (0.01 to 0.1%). The DNA of the CDR3 is TGCAGCGTTAAACTTTCCCCTTACAATGAGCAGTTCTTC. Protein product: CSVKLSPYNEQFF. The chain couples TRBV29-1 to TRBJ2-1; the D is unclear. This CDR3 contains 13 residues. The V gene lost 5 bases and the J gene lost 4 bases, with 12 bases spanning the gap. Germline V lookup: CDR1 SQVTM, CDR2 ANQGSEA.

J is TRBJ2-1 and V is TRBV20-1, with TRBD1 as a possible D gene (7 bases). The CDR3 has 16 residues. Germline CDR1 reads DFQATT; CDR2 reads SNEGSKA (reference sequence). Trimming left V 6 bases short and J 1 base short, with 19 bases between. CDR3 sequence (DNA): TGCAGTGCCAGCAGTCGAGCAGGGGGGTCCTACAATGAGCAGTTCTTC. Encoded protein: CSASSRAGGSYNEQFF.

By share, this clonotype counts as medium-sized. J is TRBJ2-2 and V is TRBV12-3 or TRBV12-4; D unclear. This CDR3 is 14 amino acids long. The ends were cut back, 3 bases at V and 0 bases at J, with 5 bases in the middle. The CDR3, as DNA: TGTGCCAGCAGTTTTACACCGAACACCGGGGAGCTGTTTTTT. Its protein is CASSFTPNTGELFF.

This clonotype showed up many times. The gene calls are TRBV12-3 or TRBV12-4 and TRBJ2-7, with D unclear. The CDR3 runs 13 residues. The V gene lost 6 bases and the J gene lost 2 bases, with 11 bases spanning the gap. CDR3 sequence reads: CASSPGPTYEQYF. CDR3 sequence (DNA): TGTGCCAGCAGCCCCGGGCCGACCTACGAGCAGTACTTC.

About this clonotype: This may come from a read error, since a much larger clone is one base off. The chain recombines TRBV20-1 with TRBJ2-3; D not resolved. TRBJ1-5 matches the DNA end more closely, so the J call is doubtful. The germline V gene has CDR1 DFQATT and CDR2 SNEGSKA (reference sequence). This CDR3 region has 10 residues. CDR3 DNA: TGCAGTGCTAGAATTGATACGCAGCATTTT. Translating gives CSARIDTQHF.

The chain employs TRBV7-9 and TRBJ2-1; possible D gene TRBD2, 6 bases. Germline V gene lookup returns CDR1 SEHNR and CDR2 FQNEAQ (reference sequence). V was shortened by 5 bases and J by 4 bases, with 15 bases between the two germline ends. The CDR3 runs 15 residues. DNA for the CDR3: TGTGCCAGCAGCCAAGTGGGGGAGGCGTACAATGAGCAGTTCTTC. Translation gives CASSQVGEAYNEQFF.

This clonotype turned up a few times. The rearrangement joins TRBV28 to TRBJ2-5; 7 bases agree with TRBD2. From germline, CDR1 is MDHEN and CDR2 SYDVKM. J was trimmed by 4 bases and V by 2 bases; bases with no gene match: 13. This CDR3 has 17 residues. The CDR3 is CASSLGREFRVLETQYF. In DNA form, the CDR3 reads TGTGCCAGCAGTTTAGGGCGGGAGTTCAGGGTACTAGAGACCCAGTACTTC.

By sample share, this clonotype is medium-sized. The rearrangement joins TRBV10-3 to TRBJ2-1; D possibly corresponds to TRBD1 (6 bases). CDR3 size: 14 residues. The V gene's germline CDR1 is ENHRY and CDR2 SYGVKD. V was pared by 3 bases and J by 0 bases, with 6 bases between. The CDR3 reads CAISDRGSYNEQFF. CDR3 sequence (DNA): TGTGCCATCAGTGACAGGGGCTCCTACAATGAGCAGTTCTTC.

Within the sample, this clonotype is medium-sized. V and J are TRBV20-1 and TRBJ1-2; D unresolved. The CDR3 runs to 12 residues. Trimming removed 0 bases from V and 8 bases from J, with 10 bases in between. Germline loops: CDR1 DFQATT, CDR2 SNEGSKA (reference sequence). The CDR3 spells CSARDPGSGYTF. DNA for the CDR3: TGCAGTGCTAGAGATCCCGGTTCGGGCTACACCTTC.

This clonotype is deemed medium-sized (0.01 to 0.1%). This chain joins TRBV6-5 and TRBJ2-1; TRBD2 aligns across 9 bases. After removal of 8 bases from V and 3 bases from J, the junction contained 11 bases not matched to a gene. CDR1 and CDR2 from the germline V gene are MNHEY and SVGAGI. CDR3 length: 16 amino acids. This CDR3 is CASAPISGRGYNEQFF. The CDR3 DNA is TGTGCCAGCGCCCCTATTAGCGGGAGAGGCTACAATGAGCAGTTCTTC.

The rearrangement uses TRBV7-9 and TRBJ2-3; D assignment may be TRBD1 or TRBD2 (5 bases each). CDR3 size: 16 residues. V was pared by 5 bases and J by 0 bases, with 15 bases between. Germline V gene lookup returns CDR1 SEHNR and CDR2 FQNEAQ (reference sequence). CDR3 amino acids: CASSPGTATSTDTQYF. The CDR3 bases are TGTGCCAGCAGCCCAGGGACCGCTACTAGCACAGATACGCAGTATTTT.

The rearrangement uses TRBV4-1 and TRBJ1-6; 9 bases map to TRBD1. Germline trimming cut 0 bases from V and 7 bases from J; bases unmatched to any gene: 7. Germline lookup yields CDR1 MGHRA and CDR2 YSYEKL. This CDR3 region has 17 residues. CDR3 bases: TGCGCCAGCAGCCAAGATAGAGGACAGGGGTGGAATTCACCCCTCCACTTT. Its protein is CASSQDRGQGWNSPLHF.

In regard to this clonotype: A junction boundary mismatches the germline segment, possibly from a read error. CDR3 coding DNA: TGTGCCAGCAGCGGACTAGCGGGGGACCACACCGGGGAGTTGTTTTTT. This codes for CASSGLAGDHTGELFF. This chain links TRBV6-2 or TRBV6-3 with TRBJ2-2, with TRBD2 matching over 13 bases. Per germline, CDR1 MNHEY and CDR2 SVGEGT. The CDR3 length is 16 residues.

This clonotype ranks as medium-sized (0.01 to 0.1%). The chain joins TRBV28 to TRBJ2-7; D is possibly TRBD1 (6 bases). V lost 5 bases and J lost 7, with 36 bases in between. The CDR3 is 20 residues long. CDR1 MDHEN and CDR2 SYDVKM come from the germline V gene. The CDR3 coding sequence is TGTGCCAGCAGTAGTCAAGCCCCTCTCGCTCCCCGGGACACCGTCGAGGAGCAGTACTTC. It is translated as CASSSQAPLAPRDTVEEQYF.

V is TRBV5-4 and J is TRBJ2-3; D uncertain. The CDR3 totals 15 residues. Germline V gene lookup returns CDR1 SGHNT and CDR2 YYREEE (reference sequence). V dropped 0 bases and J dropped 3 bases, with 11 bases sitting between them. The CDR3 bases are TGTGCCAGCAGCTTGGCTGGCAGGAGAACAGATACGCAGTATTTT. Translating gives CASSLAGRRTDTQYF.

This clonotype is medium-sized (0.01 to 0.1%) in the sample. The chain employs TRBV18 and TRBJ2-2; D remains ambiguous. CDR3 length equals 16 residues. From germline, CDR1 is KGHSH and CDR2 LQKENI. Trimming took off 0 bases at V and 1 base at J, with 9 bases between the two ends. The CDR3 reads CASSPPTRLNTGELFF. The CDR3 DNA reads TGTGCCAGCTCACCACCGACGAGATTGAACACCGGGGAGCTGTTTTTT.

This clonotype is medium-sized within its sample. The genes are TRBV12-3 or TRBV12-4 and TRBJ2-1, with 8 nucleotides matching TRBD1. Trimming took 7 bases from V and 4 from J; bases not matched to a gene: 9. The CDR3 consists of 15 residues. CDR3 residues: CASTIHRDRYNEQFF. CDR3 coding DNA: TGTGCCAGCACCATACACCGGGACAGGTACAATGAGCAGTTCTTC.

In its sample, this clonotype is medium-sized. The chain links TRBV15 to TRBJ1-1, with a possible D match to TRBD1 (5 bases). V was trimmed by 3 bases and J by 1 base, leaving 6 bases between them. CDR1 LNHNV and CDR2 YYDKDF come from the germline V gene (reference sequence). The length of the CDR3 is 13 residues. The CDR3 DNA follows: TGTGCCACCAGCAGTGACAGGAACACTGAAGCTTTCTTT. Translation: CATSSDRNTEAFF.

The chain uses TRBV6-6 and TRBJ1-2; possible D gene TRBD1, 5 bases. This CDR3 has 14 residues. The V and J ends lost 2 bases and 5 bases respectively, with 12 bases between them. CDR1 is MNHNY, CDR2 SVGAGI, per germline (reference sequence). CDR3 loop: CASSYGTENYGYTF. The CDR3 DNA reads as TGTGCCAGCAGTTACGGGACCGAAAATTATGGCTACACCTTC.

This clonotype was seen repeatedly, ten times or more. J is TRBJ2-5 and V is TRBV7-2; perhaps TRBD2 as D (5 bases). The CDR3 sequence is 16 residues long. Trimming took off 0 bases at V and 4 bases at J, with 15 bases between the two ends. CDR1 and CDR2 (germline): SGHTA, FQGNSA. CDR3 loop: CASSLAPTTRRETQYF. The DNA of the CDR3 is TGTGCCAGCAGCTTAGCCCCGACTACTAGGAGAGAGACCCAGTACTTC. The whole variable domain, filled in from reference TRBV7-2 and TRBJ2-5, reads GAGVSQSPSNKVTEKGKDVELRCDPISGHTALYWYRQSLGQGLEFLIYFQGNSAPDKSGLPSDRFSAERTGGSVSTLTIQRTQQEDSAVYLCASSLAPTTRRETQYFGPGTRLLVL.